The clone carrying this T cell receptor (beta chain) appeared once. This sample was included in a study of T cell responses to AZD1222 COVID-19 vaccine. Pooling was applied to second doses at about 4 or about 12 weeks. Looked up from germline, CDR1 is MDHEN and CDR2 is SYDVKM. This CDR3 region has 15 residues. V lost 6 bases to trimming and J lost 3 bases; unmatched junction nucleotides: 6. The data were produced by immunoSEQ multiplex PCR, yet TCRdb's version contains in-frame clones alone and is incomplete. The sample gives 110,000 or so clones, more than 75% of which show up once; about 3.3% is in the top ten.

V gene TRBV28 combines with J gene TRBJ2-1; 9 bases map to TRBD2. This clonotype was sampled from an adult who received the AZD1222 COVID-19 vaccine. Sequencing used peripheral blood, obtained 28 days after the second AZD1222 dose. The CDR3 DNA reads as TGTGCCAGCAGCCCTCTAGCGGGATACTACAATGAGCAGTTCTTC. Translated: CASSPLAGYYNEQFF.